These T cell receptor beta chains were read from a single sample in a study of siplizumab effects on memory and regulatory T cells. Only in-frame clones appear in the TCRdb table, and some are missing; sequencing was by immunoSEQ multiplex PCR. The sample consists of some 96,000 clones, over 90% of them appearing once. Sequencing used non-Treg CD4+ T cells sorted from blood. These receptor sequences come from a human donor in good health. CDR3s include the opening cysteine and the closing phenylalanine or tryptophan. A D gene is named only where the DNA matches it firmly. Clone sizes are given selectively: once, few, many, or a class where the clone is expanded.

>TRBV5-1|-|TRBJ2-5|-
TGCGCCAGCAGCTCTGGGGGAGAGACCCAGTACTTC
CASSSGGETQYF
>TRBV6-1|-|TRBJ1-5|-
TGTGCCAGCAGTGAAATGGCCGGGTTTGGGGTGGGTCAGCCCCAGCATTTT
CASSEMAGFGVGQPQHF
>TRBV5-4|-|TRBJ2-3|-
TGTGCCAGCAGCTTGTACGGACGTATGGCAGATACGCAGTATTTT
CASSLYGRMADTQYF
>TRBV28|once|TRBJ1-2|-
TGTGCCAGCAGTTTAGGGCAGACCTATGGCTACACCTTC
CASSLGQTYGYTF
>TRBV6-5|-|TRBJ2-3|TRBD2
TGTGCCAGCAGTTACCGCGGACTAGCTGCAGCAGATACGCAGTATTTT
CASSYRGLAAADTQYF
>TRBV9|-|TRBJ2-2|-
TGTGCCAGCAGCGTAGGGGGGAACACCGGGGAGCTGTTTTTT
CASSVGGNTGELFF
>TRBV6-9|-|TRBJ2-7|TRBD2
TGTGCCAGCAGTTACAAGGTAGGGACTACGGCCTCCTACGAGCAGTACTTC
CASSYKVGTTASYEQYF
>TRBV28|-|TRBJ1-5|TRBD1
TGTGCCAGCAGTCCACATACGACAGGGGGCGATCAGCCCCAGCATTTT
CASSPHTTGGDQPQHF
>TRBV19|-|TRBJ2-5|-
TGTGCCAGTAGTGAGCCGCGGGGTACAAAAGAGACCCAGTACTTC
CASSEPRGTKETQYF
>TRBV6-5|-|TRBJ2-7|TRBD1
TGTGCCAGCAGTTACGTCTGGACAGGGGGCTCCTACGAGCAGTACTTC
CASSYVWTGGSYEQYF
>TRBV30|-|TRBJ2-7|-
TGTGCCTCGAGCATTGGAGGGGGATTTACCGAGCAGTACTTC
CASSIGGGFTEQYF
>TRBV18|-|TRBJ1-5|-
TGTGCCAGCTCACCAACCGGCACAACCTTCAATCAGCCCCAGCATTTT
CASSPTGTTFNQPQHF
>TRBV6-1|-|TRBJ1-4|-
TGTGCCAGCAGTGAAATTTGGGGAAGTGGGGAAAAACTGTTTTTT
CASSEIWGSGEKLFF
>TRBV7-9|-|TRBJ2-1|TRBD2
TGTGCCAGCAGCCCCTCAGCTCGAGCGGGAGGGAACTACAATGAGCAGTTCTTC
CASSPSARAGGNYNEQFF
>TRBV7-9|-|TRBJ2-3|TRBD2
TGTGCCAGCAGCTTAGCGGCGGGAGGCACAGATACGCAGTATTTT
CASSLAAGGTDTQYF
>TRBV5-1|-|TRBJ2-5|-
TGCGCCAGCAGCTTAGGGGGAGGAACCCAAGAGACCCAGTACTTC
CASSLGGGTQETQYF
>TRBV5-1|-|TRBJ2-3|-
TGCGCCAGCAGCTTGGCTCGGACAGCACTGAACACAGATACGCAGTATTTT
CASSLARTALNTDTQYF
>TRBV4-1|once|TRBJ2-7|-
TGCGCCAGCAGCCAAGATTTGGTAAGACTAGGGACGTACGAGCAGTACTTC
CASSQDLVRLGTYEQYF
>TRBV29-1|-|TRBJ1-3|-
TGCAGCGTTGGGGCAGGGGTTTCTGGAAACACCATATATTTT
CSVGAGVSGNTIYF
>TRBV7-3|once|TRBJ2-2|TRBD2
TGTGCCAGCAGCTTAATGGCTAGCGGTAACACCGGGGAGCTGTTTTTT
CASSLMASGNTGELFF
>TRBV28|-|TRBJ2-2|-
TGTGCCAGCAGTTTGGCAGACCTCAACACCGGGGAGCTGTTTTTT
CASSLADLNTGELFF
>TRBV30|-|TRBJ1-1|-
TGTGCCTGGAGTGTAGGTCCTCGCCCTGAAGCTTTCTTT
CAWSVGPRPEAFF
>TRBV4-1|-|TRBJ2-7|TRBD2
TGCGCCAGCAGCCCGACTCGAGGCGGGAGGAGGGACGAGCAGTACTTC
CASSPTRGGRRDEQYF
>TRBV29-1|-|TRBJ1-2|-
TGCAGCGTTGAGGCCGCGGCGTATGGCTACACCTTC
CSVEAAAYGYTF
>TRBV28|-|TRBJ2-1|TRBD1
TGTGCCAGCAGTGACAGGGGGCGCGTTAATGAGCAGTTCTTC
CASSDRGRVNEQFF
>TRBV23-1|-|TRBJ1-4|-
TGCGCCAGCAGTCAGCCCCAGGCCGGGACGGAGAATGAAAAACTGTTTTTT
CASSQPQAGTENEKLFF
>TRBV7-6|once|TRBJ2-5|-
TGTGCCAGCAGCTTAGTTTGGGACCCCCGGGAGACCCAGTACTTC
CASSLVWDPRETQYF
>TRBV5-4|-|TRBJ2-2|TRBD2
TGTGCCAGCAGCCCCCGCGGAGGTAGCGGGCTGAACACCGGGGAGCTGTTTTTT
CASSPRGGSGLNTGELFF
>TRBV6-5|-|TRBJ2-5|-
TGTGCCAGCAGTCGCAGGTGGGCACAAGAGACCCAGTACTTC
CASSRRWAQETQYF
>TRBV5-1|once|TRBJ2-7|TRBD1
TGCGCCAGCAGCTTAGACAGGGTCCCCTACGAGCAGTACTTC
CASSLDRVPYEQYF
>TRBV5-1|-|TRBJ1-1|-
TGCGCCAGCACGATAAACGGACAGACCAACACTGAAGCTTTCTTT
CASTINGQTNTEAFF
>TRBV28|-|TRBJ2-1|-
TGTGCCAGCAGTTCTCTTCTAGCGACAGGCTACAATGAGCAGTTCTTC
CASSSLLATGYNEQFF
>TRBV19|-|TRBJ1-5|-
TGTGCCAGTCGCGACTTTAGGCTACCCCAGCATTTT
CASRDFRLPQHF
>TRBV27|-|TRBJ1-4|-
TGTGCCAGCAGTTTATTAGGGGGTCGAAAACTGTTTTTT
CASSLLGGRKLFF
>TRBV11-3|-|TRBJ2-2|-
TGTGCCAGCAGATCGTCTCCGAACACCGGGGAGCTGTTTTTT
CASRSSPNTGELFF
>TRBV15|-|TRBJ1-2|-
TGTGCCACCAGCAGAGAGGGAGGCGGCTACACCTTC
CATSREGGGYTF
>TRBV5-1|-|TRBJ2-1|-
TGCGCCAGCAGCCCCCAAGCGGGTAACTACAATGAGCAGTTCTTC
CASSPQAGNYNEQFF
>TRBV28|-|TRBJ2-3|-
TGTGCCAGCAGTTTATGGAGACAGAAAGTCACAGATACGCAGTATTTT
CASSLWRQKVTDTQYF
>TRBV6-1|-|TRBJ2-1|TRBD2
TGTGCCAGCAGTAAAGGGAGTAGCGGGGCCTACAATGAGCAGTTCTTC
CASSKGSSGAYNEQFF
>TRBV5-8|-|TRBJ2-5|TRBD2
TGTGCCAGCAGCTTGGCCTTTGGACTAGCGGGAGTGAAGCAAGAGACCCAGTACTTC
CASSLAFGLAGVKQETQYF
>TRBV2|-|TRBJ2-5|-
TGTGCCAGCAGTGCTAGCAATCAAGAGACCCAGTACTTC
CASSASNQETQYF
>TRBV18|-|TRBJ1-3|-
TGTGCCAGCTCACCTTTGGTGACTGGCAGCTCTGGAAACACCATATATTTT
CASSPLVTGSSGNTIYF
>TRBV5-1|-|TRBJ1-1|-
TGCGCCAGTTCGTATCGGGGGCCGAACACTGAAGCTTTCTTT
CASSYRGPNTEAFF
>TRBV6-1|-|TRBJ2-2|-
TGTGCCAGCAGAGTCACCGGGGAGCTGTTTTTT
CASRVTGELFF
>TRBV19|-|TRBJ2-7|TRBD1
TGTGCCAGTAACAAAGGACAGGGTGCATCCTACGAGCAGTACTTC
CASNKGQGASYEQYF
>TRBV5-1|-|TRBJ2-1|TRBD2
TGCGCCAGCAGCCCCTGGGTAGCGGGAGGCACCTACAATGAGCAGTTCTTC
CASSPWVAGGTYNEQFF
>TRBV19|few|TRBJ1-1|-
TGTGCCAGTAGTGAAGGCATTTACACTGAAGCTTTCTTT
CASSEGIYTEAFF
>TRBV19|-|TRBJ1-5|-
TGTGCCAGTAGTATAGTTCGCACAAACTCGGGCAATCAGCCCCAGCATTTT
CASSIVRTNSGNQPQHF
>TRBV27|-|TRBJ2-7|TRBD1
TGTGCCAGCAGAAAGACAGGGGACGCCTACGAGCAGTACTTC
CASRKTGDAYEQYF
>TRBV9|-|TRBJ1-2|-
TGTGCCAGCAGCGTAGCAGGGGTTGGTGGCTACACCTTC
CASSVAGVGGYTF
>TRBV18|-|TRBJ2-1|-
TGTGCCAGCTCACCACCCGGGTTCAATGAGCAGTTCTTC
CASSPPGFNEQFF
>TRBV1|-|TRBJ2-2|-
TGCACCAGCAGCCGATGTAACATCACTGGCACCGGGGAGCTGTTTTTT
CTSSRCNITGTGELFF
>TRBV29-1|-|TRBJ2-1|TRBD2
TGCAGCGTTTACGGACTAGCGGGAGTCGCGGGGGAGCAGTTCTTC
CSVYGLAGVAGEQFF
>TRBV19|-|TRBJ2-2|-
TGTGCCAGTAGTAAGGACTGGAACACCGGGGAGCTGTTTTTT
CASSKDWNTGELFF